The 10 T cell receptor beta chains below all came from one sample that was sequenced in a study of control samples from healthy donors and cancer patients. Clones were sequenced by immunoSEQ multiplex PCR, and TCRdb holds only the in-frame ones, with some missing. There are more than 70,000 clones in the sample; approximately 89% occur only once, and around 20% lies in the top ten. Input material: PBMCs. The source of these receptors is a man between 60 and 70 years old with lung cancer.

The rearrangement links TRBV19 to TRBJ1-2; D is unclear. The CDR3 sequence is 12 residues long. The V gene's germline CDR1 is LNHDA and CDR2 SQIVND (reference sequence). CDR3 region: CTQAGSGHGYTF. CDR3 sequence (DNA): TGTACCCAGGCGGGATCGGGCCATGGCTACACCTTC. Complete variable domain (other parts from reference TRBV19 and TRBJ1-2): DGGITQSPKYLFRKEGQNVTLSCEQNLNHDAMYWYRQDPGQGLRLIYYSQIVNDFQKGDIAEGYSVSREKKESFPLTVTSAQKNPTAFYLCTQAGSGHGYTFGSGTRLTVV.

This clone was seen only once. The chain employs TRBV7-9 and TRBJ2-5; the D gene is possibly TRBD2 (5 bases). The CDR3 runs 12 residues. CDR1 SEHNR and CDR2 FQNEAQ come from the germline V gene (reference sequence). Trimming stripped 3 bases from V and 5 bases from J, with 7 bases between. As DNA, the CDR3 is TGTGCCAGCAGCTTTCGGAGGGAGACCCAGTACTTC. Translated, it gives CASSFRRETQYF.

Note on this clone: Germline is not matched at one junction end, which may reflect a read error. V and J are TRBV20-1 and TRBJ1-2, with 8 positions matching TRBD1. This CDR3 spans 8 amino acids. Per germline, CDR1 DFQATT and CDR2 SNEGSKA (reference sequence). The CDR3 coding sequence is TGCAGTGCACAGGGGGTGAGCTTC. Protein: CSAQGVSF.

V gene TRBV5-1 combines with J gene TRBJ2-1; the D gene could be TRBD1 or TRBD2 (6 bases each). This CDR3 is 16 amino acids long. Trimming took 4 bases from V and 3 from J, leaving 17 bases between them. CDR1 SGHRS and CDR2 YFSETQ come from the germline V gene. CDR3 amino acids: CASSPLPGAVYNEQFF. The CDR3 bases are TGCGCCAGCAGCCCTCTCCCGGGGGCGGTCTACAATGAGCAGTTCTTC. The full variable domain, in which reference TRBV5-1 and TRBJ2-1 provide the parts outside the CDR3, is KAGVTQTPRYLIKTRGQQVTLSCSPISGHRSVSWYQQTPGQGLQFLFEYFSETQRNKGNFPGRFSGRQFSNSRSEMNVSTLELGDSALYLCASSPLPGAVYNEQFFGPGTRLTVL.

CDR3 nucleotides: TGTGCCAGCAGCTTAGGGACAGGGTCGGGCAATCAGCCCCAGCATTTT. It is translated as CASSLGTGSGNQPQHF. The rearrangement links TRBV7-2 to TRBJ1-5, with TRBD1 matching 8 bases. The CDR3 runs 16 residues. Germline CDR1 reads SGHTA; CDR2 reads FQGNSA. Losses at the gene ends were 1 base for V and 2 bases for J; bases not matched to a gene: 4. The variable domain in full, with the rest retrieved from reference TRBV7-2 and TRBJ1-5, is GAGVSQSPSNKVTEKGKDVELRCDPISGHTALYWYRQSLGQGLEFLIYFQGNSAPDKSGLPSDRFSAERTGGSVSTLTIQRTQQEDSAVYLCASSLGTGSGNQPQHFGDGTRLSIL.

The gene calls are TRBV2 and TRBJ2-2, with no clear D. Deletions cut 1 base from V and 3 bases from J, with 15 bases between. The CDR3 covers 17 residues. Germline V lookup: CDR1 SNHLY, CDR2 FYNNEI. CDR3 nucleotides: TGTGCCAGCAGTGAAGATCGGGCGGATTTCTACACCGGGGAGCTGTTTTTT. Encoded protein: CASSEDRADFYTGELFF.

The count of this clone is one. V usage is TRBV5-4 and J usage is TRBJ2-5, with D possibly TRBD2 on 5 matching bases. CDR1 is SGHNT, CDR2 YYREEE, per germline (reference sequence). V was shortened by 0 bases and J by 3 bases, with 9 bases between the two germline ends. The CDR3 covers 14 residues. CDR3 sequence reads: CASSLASGEETQYF. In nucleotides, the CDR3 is TGTGCCAGCAGCTTGGCCAGCGGAGAAGAGACCCAGTACTTC. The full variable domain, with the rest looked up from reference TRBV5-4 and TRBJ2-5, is ETGVTQSPTHLIKTRGQQVTLRCSSQSGHNTVSWYQQALGQGPQFIFQYYREEENGRGNFPPRFSGLQFPNYSSELNVNALELDDSALYLCASSLASGEETQYFGPGTRLLVL.

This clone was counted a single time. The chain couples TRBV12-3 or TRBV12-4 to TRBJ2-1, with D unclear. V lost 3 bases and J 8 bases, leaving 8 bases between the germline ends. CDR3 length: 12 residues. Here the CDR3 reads CASSLTDDEQFF. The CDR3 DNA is TGTGCCAGCAGTTTGACCGATGATGAGCAGTTCTTC.

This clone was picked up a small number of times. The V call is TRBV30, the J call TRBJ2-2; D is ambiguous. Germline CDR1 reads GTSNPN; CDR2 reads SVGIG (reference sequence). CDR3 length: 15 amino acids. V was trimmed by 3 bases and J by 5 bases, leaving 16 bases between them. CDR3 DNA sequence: TGTGCCTGGAGCGTCACTCGGGCAGGAACCGGGGAGCTGTTTTTT. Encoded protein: CAWSVTRAGTGELFF.

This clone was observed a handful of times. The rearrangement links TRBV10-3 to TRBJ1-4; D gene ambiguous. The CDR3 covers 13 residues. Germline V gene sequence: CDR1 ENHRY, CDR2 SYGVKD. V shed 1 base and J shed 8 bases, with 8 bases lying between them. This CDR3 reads CAISEWSGEKLFF. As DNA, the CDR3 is TGTGCCATCAGTGAGTGGAGTGGGGAAAAACTGTTTTTT.